The clone carrying this T cell receptor beta chain is medium-sized within its sample. Antigen specificity is unknown. These data originate in a study of naive and memory T cell subsets. Study-wide results and limits: Clonotypes here are unpaired alpha or beta chain sequences.

This CDR3 has 17 amino acids. Trimming removed 6 bases at V and 0 bases at J, with 17 bases between. Both TRBC1 and TRBC2 were covered by a beta constant-region primer of two equimolar oligonucleotides. Ligated cDNA was amplified by four rounds of PCR with nested alpha and beta constant-region primers and SP2. Ligation attached a single-stranded oligonucleotide with a 12-nucleotide UMI and the SP2 primer to the cDNA 3' end. Each CDR3 protein is one row after TCRdb ran MiXCR on the UMI-ligation and nested PCR reads. The sample shows over 2,500 distinct CDR3 sequences, about 5.2% of them seen only once.

Material for sequencing was CD4+ TEMRA cells from blood. The subset is: effector memory re-expressing CD45RA, CD45RA+ CD27-. The TCR sequence derives from a human donor in good health. This sequence joins TRBV12-3 or TRBV12-4 and TRBJ2-2; maybe TRBD2 (6 bases). CDR3 sequence (DNA): TGTGCCAGCAGCTTGGGCTCGTGGGAGGCGAACACCGGGGAGCTGTTTTTT. Amino acid sequence: CASSLGSWEANTGELFF.